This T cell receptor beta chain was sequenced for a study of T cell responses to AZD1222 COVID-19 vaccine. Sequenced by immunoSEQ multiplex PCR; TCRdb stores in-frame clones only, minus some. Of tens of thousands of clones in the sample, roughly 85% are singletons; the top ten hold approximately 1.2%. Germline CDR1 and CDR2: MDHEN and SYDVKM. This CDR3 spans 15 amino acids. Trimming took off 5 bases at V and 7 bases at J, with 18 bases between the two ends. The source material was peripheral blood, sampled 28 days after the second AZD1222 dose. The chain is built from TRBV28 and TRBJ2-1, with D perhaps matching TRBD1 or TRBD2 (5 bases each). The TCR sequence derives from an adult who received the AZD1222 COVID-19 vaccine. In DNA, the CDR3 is TGTGCCAGCAGTCCTAGGACCCAGTGGGGGAATGAGCAGTTCTTC. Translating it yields CASSPRTQWGNEQFF.